Below are 10 T cell receptor beta chains sequenced from a single sample in a study of Ad26.COV2.S vaccination and SARS-CoV-2 variants. Treatment meaning: approximately 18 received Ad26.COV2.S at low or high dose, single or two shots; five or six received placebo; per-sample allocation not given. Vaccine and placebo recipients were sampled on day 63 after the first injection. The repertoire was sequenced with immunoSEQ multiplex PCR; TCRdb's copy has only in-frame clones and lacks some. The profile covers 300,000 to 350,000 clones, with 86% appearing a single time and 1.9% taken by the ten largest. The source material was peripheral blood, sampled in a trial of Ad26.COV2.S vaccine versus placebo. All receptors derive from a person between 18 and 65 years old who received the Ad26.COV2.S COVID-19 vaccine or a placebo.

The chain uses TRBV5-1 and TRBJ2-1, with 8 positions matching TRBD1. The CDR3 sequence is 16 residues long. Germline lookup yields CDR1 SGHRS and CDR2 YFSETQ. V trimming: 0 bases; J trimming: 5 bases; junction bases outside the gene matches: 7. The CDR3 loop is CASSLEVGTGDNEQFF. CDR3 bases: TGCGCCAGCAGCTTGGAAGTTGGGACAGGAGACAATGAGCAGTTCTTC.

V is TRBV7-6 and J is TRBJ1-1; D is undetermined. With 6 bases removed from V and 1 base from J, the gap between germline ends came to 9 bases. The CDR3 is made up of 13 amino acids. Per germline, CDR1 SGHVS and CDR2 FNYEAQ. Written as DNA, the CDR3 is TGTGCCAGCAGTCGAGACAAGAACACTGAAGCTTTCTTT. This codes for CASSRDKNTEAFF.

CDR3 amino acids: CASSSDRGNTGELFF. CDR3 sequence (DNA): TGCGCCAGCAGCTCCGACAGGGGGAACACCGGGGAGCTGTTTTTT. V usage is TRBV5-1 and J usage is TRBJ2-2, with 8 bases fitting TRBD1. CDR1 and CDR2 (germline): SGHRS, YFSETQ. The CDR3 covers 15 residues. The V gene end was trimmed by 3 bases and the J gene end by 1 base; junction bases not matched to a gene: 2.

The rearrangement joins TRBV6-5 to TRBJ1-4, with a possible D match to TRBD1 (5 bases). This CDR3 region has 14 residues. V was clipped by 7 bases and J by 5 bases, with 14 bases between them. Germline CDR1 reads MNHEY; CDR2 reads SVGAGI. CDR3 sequence: CASTLRRQNEKLFF. Written as DNA, the CDR3 is TGTGCCAGCACCCTACGGCGACAGAATGAAAAACTGTTTTTT.

V usage is TRBV5-5 and J usage is TRBJ2-3, with D tentatively TRBD1 (5 bases). V dropped 5 bases and J dropped 1 base, with 8 bases sitting between them. Per the germline V gene, CDR1 is SGHKS and CDR2 is YYEKEE (reference sequence). The CDR3 runs 13 residues. The CDR3: CASRKGGTDTQYF. DNA for the CDR3: TGTGCCAGCAGAAAAGGGGGCACAGATACGCAGTATTTT. The whole variable domain, filled in from reference TRBV5-5 and TRBJ2-3, reads DAGVTQSPTHLIKTRGQQVTLRCSPISGHKSVSWYQQVLGQGPQFIFQYYEKEERGRGNFPDRFSARQFPNYSSELNVNALLLGDSALYLCASRKGGTDTQYFGPGTRLTVL.

This clone was detected only a few times. The chain has TRBV2 and TRBJ2-7; 7 bases align to TRBD2. The germline V gene has CDR1 SNHLY and CDR2 FYNNEI. The V and J ends lost 7 bases and 7 bases, in that order; junction bases with no gene match: 7. This CDR3 has 12 amino acids. CDR3 sequence: CASISGVWEQYF. The CDR3, as DNA: TGTGCCAGCATAAGCGGGGTATGGGAGCAGTACTTC. Combining the CDR3 with reference TRBV2 and TRBJ2-7 gives the whole variable domain EPEVTQTPSHQVTQMGQEVILRCVPISNHLYFYWYRQILGQKVEFLVSFYNNEISEKSEIFDDQFSVERPDGSNFTLKIRSTKLEDSAMYFCASISGVWEQYFGPGTRLTVT.

The table lists this clone with a count of one. The genes are TRBV5-6 and TRBJ1-2; 9 bases are a match to TRBD1. Germline CDR1 reads SGHDT; CDR2 reads YYEEEE. Trimming removed 4 bases from V and 8 bases from J; junction bases left unmatched: 12. The CDR3 runs to 15 residues. CDR3 DNA sequence: TGTGCCAGCAGCGGAACCGGGACAGGGTATGACGGCTACACCTTC. Amino acids: CASSGTGTGYDGYTF. Together with reference TRBV5-6 and TRBJ1-2, the CDR3 gives the full variable domain: DAGVTQSPTHLIKTRGQQVTLRCSPKSGHDTVSWYQQALGQGPQFIFQYYEEEERQRGNFPDRFSGHQFPNYSSELNVNALLLGDSALYLCASSGTGTGYDGYTFGSGTRLTVV.

This chain links TRBV11-2 with TRBJ2-2, with 11 bases that match TRBD1. The CDR3 is made up of 17 amino acids. The V and J ends lost 1 base and 6 bases, in that order; junction bases with no gene match: 7. Germline V gene lookup returns CDR1 SGHAT and CDR2 FQNNGV. This chain's CDR3 is CASSLVSGGQGAGELFF. The CDR3 nucleotides read TGTGCCAGCAGCTTAGTATCCGGGGGACAGGGGGCCGGGGAGCTGTTTTTT.

This chain joins TRBV2 and TRBJ2-5, with D perhaps TRBD1 or TRBD2 (5 bases each). Germline V lookup: CDR1 SNHLY, CDR2 FYNNEI. The CDR3 totals 17 residues. V dropped 2 bases and J dropped 4 bases, with 20 bases sitting between them. The CDR3 sequence is CASSEPTSAGSRETQYF. In DNA, the CDR3 is TGTGCCAGCAGTGAACCGACTTCGGCAGGGAGTCGAGAGACCCAGTACTTC.

V gene TRBV7-9 combines with J gene TRBJ2-2; 8 bases are a match to TRBD1. The germline V gene has CDR1 SEHNR and CDR2 FQNEAQ (reference sequence). V shed 8 bases and J 5 bases; nucleotides not matched to a gene: 10. There are 15 residues in the CDR3. The CDR3 DNA follows: TGTGCCAGCCCACCAGGACAGGGAGTGACCGGGGAGCTGTTTTTT. Its translation: CASPPGQGVTGELFF.